Below are 20 T cell receptor beta chains sequenced from a single sample in a study of blood T cell repertoires in COVID-19. Profiled with immunoSEQ multiplex PCR; TCRdb holds only in-frame clones, not every one. Among 430,000 or so clones listed, over 75% were seen once. Material for sequencing was PBMCs or T cells enriched from blood (not recorded which). These receptors were taken from a woman aged 40 to 50 who had recovered from COVID-19.

The chain has TRBV29-1 and TRBJ2-5; a possible D gene is TRBD2 (6 bases). The CDR3 loop spans 12 amino acids. CDR1 SQVTM and CDR2 ANQGSEA come from the germline V gene. Between the trimmed V and J ends, which lost 7 bases and 2 bases, there was a span of 11 bases. The CDR3 spells CSALRGQETQYF. In DNA, the CDR3 is TGCAGCGCGCTCCGGGGGCAAGAGACCCAGTACTTC.

This clone was counted a few times. This chain connects TRBV9 to TRBJ2-1; D is perhaps TRBD2 (5 bases). Trimming removed 5 bases at V and 7 bases at J, with 19 bases between. Germline V lookup: CDR1 SGDLS, CDR2 YYNGEE. This CDR3 has 15 residues. The CDR3 loop is CASRAPGSHVNEQFF. CDR3 in DNA: TGTGCCAGCAGGGCCCCGGGATCGCACGTGAATGAGCAGTTCTTC.

The chain links TRBV6-5 to TRBJ1-5; 7 nucleotides align to TRBD1. Unmatched junction bases numbered 6, after V lost 4 bases and J lost 3 bases. CDR3 length: 15 residues. Germline V lookup: CDR1 MNHEY, CDR2 SVGAGI. Here the CDR3 reads CASSLSGQYNQPQHF. In DNA form, the CDR3 reads TGTGCCAGCAGTTTATCGGGACAGTACAATCAGCCCCAGCATTTT.

The chain links TRBV4-3 to TRBJ2-4; D perhaps matches TRBD1 (6 bases). The V gene lost 1 base and the J gene lost 1 base, with 14 bases spanning the gap. This CDR3 is 17 amino acids long. Looked up from germline, CDR1 is LGHNA and CDR2 is YSLEER. CDR3: CASSQVLAGEAKNIQYF. The CDR3 DNA reads as TGCGCCAGCAGCCAAGTTCTGGCAGGGGAGGCCAAAAACATTCAGTACTTC.

The chain's CDR3 is CASSTGGTRGYTF. The CDR3 region has the DNA TGTGCCAGCTCCACCGGGGGAACCAGGGGCTACACCTTC. The chain has TRBV28 and TRBJ1-2, with D perhaps matching TRBD1 (5 bases). Trimming removed 8 bases at V and 8 bases at J, with 18 bases between. Germline values: CDR1 MDHEN, CDR2 SYDVKM. The CDR3 is made up of 13 amino acids.

The V gene is TRBV28, the J gene TRBJ2-7, with 11 bases lining up with TRBD2. J gave up 4 bases and V 5 bases, and 4 bases lay outside the gene matches. The CDR3 spans 14 residues. Germline V lookup: CDR1 MDHEN, CDR2 SYDVKM. The CDR3 DNA follows: TGTGCCAGCAGTCCGGGACTAGCGGCTTACGAGCAGTACTTC. Translation: CASSPGLAAYEQYF.

There are many counts of this clone. J is TRBJ2-2 and V is TRBV12-3 or TRBV12-4, with D possibly matching TRBD2 (5 bases). The V end lost 3 bases, the J end lost 4 bases, and 6 bases lay between the germline ends. CDR3 length: 13 residues. CDR3 loop: CASSLGVTGELFF. For the CDR3, the DNA is TGTGCCAGCAGTTTGGGAGTCACCGGGGAGCTGTTTTTT.

This clone was recorded once. The chain couples TRBV3-1 (or the pseudogene TRBV3-2) to TRBJ2-4; the match to TRBD2 covers 12 bases. Per the germline V gene, CDR1 is LGHDT and CDR2 is YNNKEL (reference sequence). This CDR3 is 17 amino acids long. After removal of 3 bases from V and 0 bases from J, the junction contained 3 bases not matched to a gene. CDR3 loop: CASSHSGLAGAKNIQYF. For the CDR3, the DNA is TGTGCCAGCAGCCATTCGGGACTAGCGGGAGCCAAAAACATTCAGTACTTC.

The chain has TRBV5-8 and TRBJ2-3; 12 bases map to TRBD2. CDR3 length equals 15 residues. V lost 9 bases and J lost 2; bases outside the gene matches: 7. Germline CDR1 SGHTS, CDR2 YDEGEE. CDR3 sequence reads: CATALAGGPTDTQYF. The CDR3 DNA follows: TGTGCCACGGCCCTAGCGGGAGGGCCCACAGATACGCAGTATTTT. The full variable domain, its missing parts supplied by reference TRBV5-8 and TRBJ2-3, is EAGVTQSPTHLIKTRGQQATLRCSPISGHTSVYWYQQALGLGLQFLLWYDEGEERNRGNFPPRFSGRQFPNYSSELNVNALELEDSALYLCATALAGGPTDTQYFGPGTRLTVL.

The rearrangement links TRBV15 to TRBJ1-1, with 8 positions matching TRBD1. The CDR3 sequence is 16 residues long. V gave up 2 bases and J gave up 0 bases; unmatched junction bases: 5. The germline V gene has CDR1 LNHNV and CDR2 YYDKDF (reference sequence). The CDR3: CATSRPDRALNTEAFF. CDR3 sequence (DNA): TGTGCCACCAGCAGACCGGACAGGGCCCTGAACACTGAAGCTTTCTTT.

V usage is TRBV27 and J usage is TRBJ2-2, with D perhaps TRBD2 (5 bases). The CDR3 consists of 15 residues. V was pared by 7 bases and J by 1 base, with 13 bases between. From germline, CDR1 is MNHEY and CDR2 SMNVEV (reference sequence). CDR3 in amino acids: CASNKGARNTGELFF. The CDR3 DNA reads TGTGCCAGCAACAAGGGAGCTAGGAACACCGGGGAGCTGTTTTTT.

In this sample, this clone turned up a few times. The gene calls are TRBV5-1 and TRBJ1-4; D uncertain. The length of the CDR3 is 14 residues. Germline lookup yields CDR1 SGHRS and CDR2 YFSETQ. V lost 6 bases to trimming and J lost 5 bases, with 14 bases between them. This chain's CDR3 is CASTEANINEKLFF. In nucleotides, the CDR3 is TGCGCCAGCACCGAGGCGAACATAAATGAAAAACTGTTTTTT.

The gene calls are TRBV7-2 and TRBJ2-2; the D gene is possibly TRBD2 (6 bases). The CDR3 is 14 amino acids. In germline, CDR1 is SGHTA, CDR2 FQGNSA. V was cut by 4 bases and J by 4 bases, with 10 bases left in between. CDR3 loop: CASSSQRATGELFF. The CDR3 DNA is TGTGCCAGCAGCTCCCAGCGGGCCACCGGGGAGCTGTTTTTT.

The chain combines TRBV7-2 with TRBJ2-1, with 10 bases fitting TRBD1. J lost 6 bases, V lost 5 bases, and 7 bases had no gene match. In germline, CDR1 is SGHTA, CDR2 FQGNSA. The CDR3 is 15 residues long. The CDR3 region has the DNA TGTGCCAGCAGCCCAGGGGGACAGGGGTTCAATGAGCAGTTCTTC. Protein: CASSPGGQGFNEQFF.

The rearrangement joins TRBV30 to TRBJ1-1, with 10 bases matching TRBD1. The V gene's germline CDR1 is GTSNPN and CDR2 SVGIG (reference sequence). The CDR3 totals 14 residues. J gave up 6 bases and V 3 bases, and 7 bases lay outside the gene matches. The CDR3 here is CAWRWGQGIAEAFF. As DNA, the CDR3 is TGTGCCTGGAGGTGGGGACAGGGGATAGCTGAAGCTTTCTTT.

This clone has a handful of counts. The chain joins TRBV5-4 to TRBJ2-2, with D maybe TRBD2 (6 bases). This CDR3 comprises 16 residues. V lost 4 bases, J lost 0 bases, and 13 bases lay in between. Germline V gives CDR1 SGHNT, CDR2 YYREEE (reference sequence). CDR3 residues: CASSPVEGTNTGELFF. CDR3 in DNA: TGTGCCAGCAGCCCGGTGGAGGGGACGAACACCGGGGAGCTGTTTTTT.

This clone was counted a few times. The gene calls are TRBV9 and TRBJ1-5; TRBD1 agrees at 9 bases. There are 14 residues in the CDR3. J gave up 6 bases and V 2 bases, and 3 bases lay outside the gene matches. Germline values: CDR1 SGDLS, CDR2 YYNGEE. DNA of the CDR3: TGTGCCAGCAGCGTGGGGACAGGGTTTCAGCCCCAGCATTTT. This encodes CASSVGTGFQPQHF.

The chain recombines TRBV19 with TRBJ2-1; 7 nucleotides line up with TRBD1. In germline, CDR1 is LNHDA, CDR2 SQIVND (reference sequence). The CDR3 runs to 14 residues. The V segment lost 2 bases and the J segment 7 bases; nucleotides outside the gene matches: 5. CDR3 sequence reads: CASSIMRGPNEQFF. The CDR3 DNA reads TGTGCCAGTAGTATAATGAGGGGGCCAAATGAGCAGTTCTTC.

V and J are TRBV2 and TRBJ1-2, with D perhaps matching TRBD1 (5 bases). V shed 2 bases and J shed 12 bases, with 19 bases lying between them. From germline, CDR1 is SNHLY and CDR2 FYNNEI. The CDR3 runs to 14 residues. Written as DNA, the CDR3 is TGTGCCAGCAGTGAACCCCCCCCGGGGGGAGGGAACACCTTC. Amino acids: CASSEPPPGGGNTF.

J is TRBJ1-1 and V is TRBV19; the D is unclear. Trimming removed 7 bases from V and 1 base from J, with 10 bases in between. CDR1 is LNHDA, CDR2 SQIVND, per germline (reference sequence). The CDR3 loop spans 13 amino acids. The CDR3 loop is CASTHLGNTEAFF. Here the CDR3 DNA reads TGTGCCAGTACCCACCTCGGGAACACTGAAGCTTTCTTT.